The rows below give T cell receptor beta chains drawn from one sample of a study of radiotherapy plus CTLA-4 blockade in lung cancer. Sequenced by immunoSEQ multiplex PCR; TCRdb stores in-frame clones only, minus some. The table includes about 80,000 clones, 84% detected once. The sequencing used peripheral blood, collected from a patient treated with radiotherapy plus ipilimumab. The receptors shown here come from a human donor with non-small cell lung cancer who had stable disease on radiotherapy plus ipilimumab. Each CDR3 is given with its conserved first and last residue. Fields, in order: D gene, J gene, clone size, V gene, CDR3 protein, CDR3 DNA. D genes are given only for firm matches. Rows may omit the clone size; those that give it use once, few, many or a size class.

d_call: -; j_call: TRBJ2-3; clone_size: few; v_call: TRBV2; cdr3_aa: CASNIAGGDTQYF; cdr3_nt: TGTGCCAGCAATATAGCCGGCGGGGATACGCAGTATTTT
d_call: TRBD1; j_call: TRBJ1-2; clone_size: -; v_call: TRBV5-8; cdr3_aa: CASRPSGTGENYGYTF; cdr3_nt: TGTGCCAGCAGACCCTCCGGGACAGGGGAAAACTATGGCTACACCTTC
d_call: -; j_call: TRBJ2-7; clone_size: few; v_call: TRBV19; cdr3_aa: CASSISRAYEQYF; cdr3_nt: TGTGCCAGTAGTATTTCCAGGGCCTACGAGCAGTACTTC
d_call: TRBD1; j_call: TRBJ2-2; clone_size: -; v_call: TRBV28; cdr3_aa: CASRATGVPTGELFF; cdr3_nt: TGTGCCAGCAGGGCTACAGGGGTCCCCACCGGGGAGCTGTTTTTT
d_call: TRBD2; j_call: TRBJ2-3; clone_size: -; v_call: TRBV11-2; cdr3_aa: CASSLQTSKDTQYF; cdr3_nt: TGTGCCAGCAGCTTACAGACTAGCAAGGATACGCAGTATTTT
d_call: -; j_call: TRBJ1-5; clone_size: -; v_call: TRBV7-9; cdr3_aa: CASSSSGNQPQHF; cdr3_nt: TGTGCCAGCAGCTCATCGGGGAATCAGCCCCAGCATTTT
d_call: -; j_call: TRBJ2-7; clone_size: -; v_call: TRBV30; cdr3_aa: CAWSVRRDHEQYF; cdr3_nt: TGTGCCTGGAGTGTACGCAGGGACCACGAGCAGTACTTC
d_call: -; j_call: TRBJ1-6; clone_size: -; v_call: TRBV7-3; cdr3_aa: CASSPGTANSPLHF; cdr3_nt: TGTGCCAGCAGCCCCGGGACTGCTAATTCACCCCTCCACTTT
d_call: TRBD1; j_call: TRBJ2-7; clone_size: few; v_call: TRBV4-1; cdr3_aa: CASSQVWSGGKYEQYF; cdr3_nt: TGCGCCAGCAGCCAAGTTTGGTCAGGGGGCAAGTACGAGCAGTACTTC
d_call: -; j_call: TRBJ2-5; clone_size: -; v_call: TRBV4-1; cdr3_aa: CASSGLGGTQDVTQYF; cdr3_nt: TGCGCCAGCAGCGGGCTCGGTGGGACTCAAGACGTGACCCAGTACTTC
d_call: -; j_call: TRBJ2-1; clone_size: -; v_call: TRBV11-3; cdr3_aa: CASSRWRGLTLYNEQFF; cdr3_nt: TGTGCCAGCAGCCGGTGGCGGGGACTCACTTTATACAATGAGCAGTTCTTC
d_call: -; j_call: TRBJ2-2; clone_size: -; v_call: TRBV7-3; cdr3_aa: CASSPTTVTGELFF; cdr3_nt: TGTGCCAGCAGCCCCACGACAGTTACCGGGGAGCTGTTTTTT
d_call: -; j_call: TRBJ1-6; clone_size: -; v_call: TRBV28; cdr3_aa: CASRGPSYNSPLHF; cdr3_nt: TGTGCCAGCAGGGGTCCCTCCTATAATTCACCCCTCCACTTT
d_call: TRBD1; j_call: TRBJ2-2; clone_size: -; v_call: TRBV11-2; cdr3_aa: CASSLTHPGQGSGGELFF; cdr3_nt: TGTGCCAGCAGCTTAACCCACCCGGGACAGGGAAGCGGCGGGGAGCTGTTTTTT
d_call: TRBD2; j_call: TRBJ2-1; clone_size: -; v_call: TRBV4-1; cdr3_aa: CASSQDRGTSTDEQFF; cdr3_nt: TGCGCCAGCAGCCAAGATCGGGGGACTAGCACAGATGAGCAGTTCTTC
d_call: -; j_call: TRBJ2-7; clone_size: once; v_call: TRBV11-2; cdr3_aa: CASSSVRTSRLYEQYF; cdr3_nt: TGTGCCAGCAGCTCTGTCAGGACAAGCCGACTCTACGAGCAGTACTTC
d_call: -; j_call: TRBJ1-5; clone_size: few; v_call: TRBV7-2; cdr3_aa: CASSGQGNQPQHF; cdr3_nt: TGTGCCAGCAGTGGGCAGGGAAACCAGCCCCAGCATTTT
d_call: -; j_call: TRBJ2-3; clone_size: -; v_call: TRBV5-6; cdr3_aa: CASSLWFSGGTDTQYF; cdr3_nt: TGTGCCAGCAGCTTGTGGTTTTCAGGGGGCACAGATACGCAGTATTTT
d_call: -; j_call: TRBJ2-7; clone_size: -; v_call: TRBV7-2; cdr3_aa: CASRGTVGTYEQYF; cdr3_nt: TGTGCCAGCCGAGGAACAGTTGGGACCTACGAGCAGTACTTC
d_call: -; j_call: TRBJ1-1; clone_size: -; v_call: TRBV10-3; cdr3_aa: CAIRGGRDRTEAFF; cdr3_nt: TGTGCCATCAGGGGAGGCAGGGATCGGACTGAAGCTTTCTTT
d_call: TRBD2; j_call: TRBJ2-7; clone_size: -; v_call: TRBV4-1; cdr3_aa: CASSHPRVQRGFSYEQYF; cdr3_nt: TGCGCCAGCAGCCACCCGCGCGTGCAGCGGGGTTTCTCCTACGAGCAGTACTTC
d_call: TRBD1; j_call: TRBJ1-2; clone_size: -; v_call: TRBV28; cdr3_aa: CASSLPDRGFYGYTF; cdr3_nt: TGTGCCAGCAGTTTACCGGACAGGGGATTCTATGGCTACACCTTC
d_call: -; j_call: TRBJ2-2; clone_size: -; v_call: TRBV27; cdr3_aa: CASSSGSYGTGELFF; cdr3_nt: TGTGCCAGCAGTAGCGGGTCATATGGCACCGGGGAGCTGTTTTTT
d_call: TRBD2; j_call: TRBJ2-7; clone_size: -; v_call: TRBV27; cdr3_aa: CASSSRWGLAAYEQYF; cdr3_nt: TGTGCCAGCAGTTCGCGCTGGGGACTAGCGGCATACGAGCAGTACTTC
d_call: -; j_call: TRBJ2-2; clone_size: -; v_call: TRBV7-9; cdr3_aa: CASSLPLTVTGELFF; cdr3_nt: TGTGCCAGCAGCTTACCACTGACGGTCACCGGGGAGCTGTTTTTT
d_call: -; j_call: TRBJ2-5; clone_size: -; v_call: TRBV6-5; cdr3_aa: CASSDWMQETQYF; cdr3_nt: TGTGCCAGCAGCGACTGGATGCAAGAGACCCAGTACTTC